The source of this T cell receptor beta chain is a study of blood T cell repertoires in COVID-19. Study at large: Sites across the United States, Italy and Spain contributed samples from acute and convalescent COVID-19. Sources were T cells, B-cell-depleted T cells, or PBMCs; the material itself was cDNA or gDNA.

Per the germline V gene, CDR1 is SQVTM and CDR2 is ANQGSEA. This CDR3 is 15 amino acids long. With V trimmed by 7 bases and J by 3 bases, 7 bases remained unmatched. Seattle researchers signed up patients amid active infection and tracked them longitudinally. Source study methods: By means of reference gene primer amplification, nucleated cell counts were estimated. Generated by immunoSEQ multiplex PCR, the TCRdb table keeps only in-frame clones and is missing some. D and trimming come from the DNA, and the V and J calls and clone size come from that table. There are approximately 260,000 clones in the sample; over 70% occur only once, and 9.5% to 13% lies in the top ten.

The chain combines TRBV29-1 with TRBJ1-6; 9 bases fit TRBD1. The material sequenced was peripheral blood. This receptor was obtained from a woman between 70 and 85 years old with COVID-19, enrolled during active disease. The CDR3 DNA reads TGCAGCGCTAGACAGGGGGACAACTATAATTCACCCCTCCACTTT. It codes for CSARQGDNYNSPLHF.